This entry concerns a single T cell receptor beta chain. Antigen specificity is unknown. The PCR ran on 60 Vbeta and 13 Jbeta primers. Libraries were prepared by immunoSEQ multiplex PCR; TCRdb keeps only in-frame clonotypes and omits some of them. Of around 250,000 clones in the sample, approximately 91% were seen once. The data were obtained in a study of cytomegalovirus exposure and HLA in healthy donors. Across the study: HLA-typed donors were the source of approximately 80 million unique TCRs held in an early data release. General study points: TCR sequences were mostly rare, though some public TCRs occurred in many donors. A later analysis reportedly found fewer N-insertions in an Asian-associated ancestry cluster than the approximately 670-donor mean.

Trimming left V 5 bases short and J 5 bases short, with 8 bases between. The CDR3 covers 12 residues. Germline CDR1 is SEHNR and CDR2 is FQNEAQ (reference sequence). The source is a girl aged 2 to 10 in good health and CMV-seronegative. The sample consisted of PBMCs. The gene calls are TRBV7-9 and TRBJ2-3; D unclear. CDR3 protein: CASSQLGDTQYF. CDR3 DNA: TGTGCCAGCAGCCAGCTAGGAGATACGCAGTATTTT.